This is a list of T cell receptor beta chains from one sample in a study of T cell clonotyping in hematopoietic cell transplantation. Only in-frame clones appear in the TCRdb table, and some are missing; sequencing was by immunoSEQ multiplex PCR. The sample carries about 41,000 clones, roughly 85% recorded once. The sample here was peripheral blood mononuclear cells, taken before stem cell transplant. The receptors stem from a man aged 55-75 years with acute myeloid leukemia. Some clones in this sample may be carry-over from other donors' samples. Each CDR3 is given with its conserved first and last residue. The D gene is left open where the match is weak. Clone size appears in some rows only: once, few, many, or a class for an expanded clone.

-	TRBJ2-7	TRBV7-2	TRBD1	TGTGCCAGCAGCTTAGGTGTACAGGGGGGTAGTGGGGAGCAGTACTTC	CASSLGVQGGSGEQYF
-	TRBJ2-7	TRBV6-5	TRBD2	TGTGCCAGCAGGGGACGATCGGGGGGGTCCTACGAGCAGTACTTC	CASRGRSGGSYEQYF
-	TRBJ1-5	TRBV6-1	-	TGTGCCAGCAGTGAAAATGGGGGGCTTAAGCCCCAGCATTTT	CASSENGGLKPQHF
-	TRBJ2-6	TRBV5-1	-	TGCGCCAGCAGCTTGGAGGGCTCTGGGGCCAACGTCCTGACTTTC	CASSLEGSGANVLTF
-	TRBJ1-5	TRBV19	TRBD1	TGTGCCAGTAGTAACTACCACTCCGGGACAGGCAAGGTAAAGCCCCAGCATTTT	CASSNYHSGTGKVKPQHF
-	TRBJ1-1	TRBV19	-	TGTGCCAGTAGTATCAGCGGGGTGAACACTGAAGCTTTCTTT	CASSISGVNTEAFF
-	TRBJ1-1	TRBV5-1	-	TGCGCCAGCAGCTTGAGACAGGTCGATACTGAAGCTTTCTTT	CASSLRQVDTEAFF
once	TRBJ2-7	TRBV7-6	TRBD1	TGTGCCAGCAGCTGGGACAGGGGTTACGAGCAGTACTTC	CASSWDRGYEQYF
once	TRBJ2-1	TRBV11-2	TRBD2	TGTGCCAGCAGCTCCAGACTAGCGGGGGGCACTAATGAGCAGTTCTTC	CASSSRLAGGTNEQFF
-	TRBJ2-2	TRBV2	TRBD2	TGTGCCAGCAGAATGACTAGCGGGGGGGCTTCCGGGGAGCTGTTTTTT	CASRMTSGGASGELFF
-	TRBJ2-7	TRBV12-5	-	TGTGCTACCGGACCGCCCTCCTACGAGCAGTACTTC	CATGPPSYEQYF
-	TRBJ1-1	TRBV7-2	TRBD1	TGTGCCAGCAGCAATCAGGGGGCAGCTTTCTTT	CASSNQGAAFF
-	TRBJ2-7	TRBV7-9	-	TGTGCCAGCAGCTTAGTGGATCTGCCGGGAGTAGAACCCTACGAGCAGTACTTC	CASSLVDLPGVEPYEQYF
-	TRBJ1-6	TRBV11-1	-	TGTGCCAGCAGCCCCAGGAGTCAAGCTTATTCACCCCTCCACTTT	CASSPRSQAYSPLHF
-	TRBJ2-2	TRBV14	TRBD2	TGTGCCAGCAGCCAAGGCTTAAGACTAGCGGGGATTGGGGAGCTGTTTTTT	CASSQGLRLAGIGELFF
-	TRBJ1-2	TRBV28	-	TGTGCCAGCAGTTTAAGTACAGGAGCCTATGGCTACACCTTC	CASSLSTGAYGYTF
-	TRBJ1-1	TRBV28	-	TGTGCCAGCGTCTCCTTAGGACGGGCGAACACTGAAGCTTTCTTT	CASVSLGRANTEAFF
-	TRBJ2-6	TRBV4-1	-	TGCGCCAGCAGCCTTCTATCTGGGGCCAACGTCCTGACTTTC	CASSLLSGANVLTF
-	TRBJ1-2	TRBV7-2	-	TGTGCCAGCAGCTTAGATTGGGGATCGGGTGGCTACACCTTC	CASSLDWGSGGYTF
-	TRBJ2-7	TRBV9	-	TGTGCCAGCAGCACCCGGACAGACCCCTCCTACGAGCAGTACTTC	CASSTRTDPSYEQYF
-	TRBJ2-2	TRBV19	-	TGTGCCAGTAGTATATCCCTAGCTGATACCGGGGAGCTGTTTTTT	CASSISLADTGELFF
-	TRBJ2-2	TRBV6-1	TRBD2	TGTGCCAGCAGTGAAGCGATGACTAGCGGGGGCCTGAACACCGGGGAGCTGTTTTTT	CASSEAMTSGGLNTGELFF
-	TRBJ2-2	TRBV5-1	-	TGCGCCAGCCTCCGGGGGGCCGAAGGCGGGGAGCTGTTTTTT	CASLRGAEGGELFF
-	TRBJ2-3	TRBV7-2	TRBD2	TGTGCCAGCAGCTTAGAAGCGGGGGGCCCCACAGATACGCAGTATTTT	CASSLEAGGPTDTQYF
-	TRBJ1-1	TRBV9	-	TGTGCCAGCAGCGTAGAGATGAACACTGAAGCTTTCTTT	CASSVEMNTEAFF
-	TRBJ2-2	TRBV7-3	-	TGTGCCAGCAGCTTAAGCCTCCAGGGCCGGGCGGACACCGGGGAGCTGTTTTTT	CASSLSLQGRADTGELFF
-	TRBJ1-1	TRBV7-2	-	TGTGCCAGCAGCTTAAAACAGAAGGCCCCTGAAGCTTTCTTT	CASSLKQKAPEAFF
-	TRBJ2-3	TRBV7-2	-	TGTGCCAGCAGCTTTAGGGGTGAAGATACGCAGTATTTT	CASSFRGEDTQYF
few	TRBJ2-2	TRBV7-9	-	TGTGCCAGCAGCTTAGCCGGGGCCCAAACCAGGGAGCTGTTTTTT	CASSLAGAQTRELFF
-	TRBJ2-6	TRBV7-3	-	TGTGCCAGCTTCGCGAGGACCGGGGCCAACGTCCTGACTTTC	CASFARTGANVLTF
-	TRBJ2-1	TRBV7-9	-	TGTGCCAGCAGCTTAGCTTCCGGGGTCAATGAGCAGTTCTTC	CASSLASGVNEQFF
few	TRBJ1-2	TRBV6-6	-	TGTGCCAGCAGTCCTTCCAGGGATGGCTACACCTTC	CASSPSRDGYTF
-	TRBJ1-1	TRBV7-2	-	TGTGCCAGCAGCCAAAGGACTGGCTGGGCTTTCTTT	CASSQRTGWAFF
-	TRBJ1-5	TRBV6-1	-	TGTGCCAGCAGTGGACTGACAGGCTATAGCAATCAGCCCCAGCATTTT	CASSGLTGYSNQPQHF
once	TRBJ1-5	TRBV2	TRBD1	TGTGCCAGCAGGGAACAGGGGGCGGGAATCAATCAGCCCCAGCATTTT	CASREQGAGINQPQHF
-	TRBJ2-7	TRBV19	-	TGTGCCAGTAGTATACAGCTTGCGGAGTCCTACGAGCAGTACTTC	CASSIQLAESYEQYF
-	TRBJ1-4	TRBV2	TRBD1	TGTGCCAGCAGTCCCCGACAGGGCAATGAAAAACTGTTTTTT	CASSPRQGNEKLFF
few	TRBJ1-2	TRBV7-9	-	TGTGCCAGCGGATTGGCGGAGGCGGGCTCTAACTATGGCTACACCTTC	CASGLAEAGSNYGYTF
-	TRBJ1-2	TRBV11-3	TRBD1	TGTGCCAGCAGCTGGGGGGGGACAGCGAACTATGGCTACACCTTC	CASSWGGTANYGYTF
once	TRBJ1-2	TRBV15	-	TGTGCCACCAGCAGAGTTGGGGATGGCTACACCTTC	CATSRVGDGYTF
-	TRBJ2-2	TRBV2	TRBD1	TGTGCCAGCAGTGAGAAAGACAGGGCTACCGGGGAGCTGTTTTTT	CASSEKDRATGELFF
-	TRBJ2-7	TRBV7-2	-	TGTGCCAGCAGCTCCCCCACGAATTACCCCTACGAGCAGTACTTC	CASSSPTNYPYEQYF
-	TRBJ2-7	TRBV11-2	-	TGTGCCAGCAGCCGCGACAGGTACGAGCAGTACTTC	CASSRDRYEQYF
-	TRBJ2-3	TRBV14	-	TGTGCCAGCAGCCAAGATTGGGATACGCAGTATTTT	CASSQDWDTQYF
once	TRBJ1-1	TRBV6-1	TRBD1	TGTGCCAGCCGAACCCAGGGGGCGGGAGGCACTGAAGCTTTCTTT	CASRTQGAGGTEAFF